The sequence of this TCR beta chain was determined in a study of human T cells and chemical hapten exposure. For the study at large: Skin on the upper inner arm, roughly 2 cm by roughly 2 cm in size, was sensitized with 2% DPC. Small discrepancies in pooled library volume mainly accounted for the varying TCR yields per sample.

Via MiXCR, TCRdb re-called the RACE reads, giving one row per CDR3 protein. The sample has 240,000 or so distinct CDR3 sequences; approximately 8.6% are singletons. The ends were cut back, 8 bases at V and 0 bases at J, with 9 bases in the middle. This CDR3 is built from 13 residues. The sample's time point: pre-sensitization, week 0. As to treatment: therapeutic diphenylcyclopropenone sensitization with weekly scalp DPC. This clonotype was recorded at least ten times. This sequence originates from a woman aged 40 to 50 with alopecia areata. Some clones in this sample may be carry-over from other donors' samples. The sample was whole blood, taken in connection with sensitization to the hapten diphenylcyclopropenone (DPC). V gene TRBV12-3 or TRBV12-4 combines with J gene TRBJ2-3, with a possible D match to TRBD2 (5 bases). The CDR3 nucleotides are TGTGCCAGCGGCCCGGGGAGCACAGATACGCAGTATTTT. Its translation: CASGPGSTDTQYF.